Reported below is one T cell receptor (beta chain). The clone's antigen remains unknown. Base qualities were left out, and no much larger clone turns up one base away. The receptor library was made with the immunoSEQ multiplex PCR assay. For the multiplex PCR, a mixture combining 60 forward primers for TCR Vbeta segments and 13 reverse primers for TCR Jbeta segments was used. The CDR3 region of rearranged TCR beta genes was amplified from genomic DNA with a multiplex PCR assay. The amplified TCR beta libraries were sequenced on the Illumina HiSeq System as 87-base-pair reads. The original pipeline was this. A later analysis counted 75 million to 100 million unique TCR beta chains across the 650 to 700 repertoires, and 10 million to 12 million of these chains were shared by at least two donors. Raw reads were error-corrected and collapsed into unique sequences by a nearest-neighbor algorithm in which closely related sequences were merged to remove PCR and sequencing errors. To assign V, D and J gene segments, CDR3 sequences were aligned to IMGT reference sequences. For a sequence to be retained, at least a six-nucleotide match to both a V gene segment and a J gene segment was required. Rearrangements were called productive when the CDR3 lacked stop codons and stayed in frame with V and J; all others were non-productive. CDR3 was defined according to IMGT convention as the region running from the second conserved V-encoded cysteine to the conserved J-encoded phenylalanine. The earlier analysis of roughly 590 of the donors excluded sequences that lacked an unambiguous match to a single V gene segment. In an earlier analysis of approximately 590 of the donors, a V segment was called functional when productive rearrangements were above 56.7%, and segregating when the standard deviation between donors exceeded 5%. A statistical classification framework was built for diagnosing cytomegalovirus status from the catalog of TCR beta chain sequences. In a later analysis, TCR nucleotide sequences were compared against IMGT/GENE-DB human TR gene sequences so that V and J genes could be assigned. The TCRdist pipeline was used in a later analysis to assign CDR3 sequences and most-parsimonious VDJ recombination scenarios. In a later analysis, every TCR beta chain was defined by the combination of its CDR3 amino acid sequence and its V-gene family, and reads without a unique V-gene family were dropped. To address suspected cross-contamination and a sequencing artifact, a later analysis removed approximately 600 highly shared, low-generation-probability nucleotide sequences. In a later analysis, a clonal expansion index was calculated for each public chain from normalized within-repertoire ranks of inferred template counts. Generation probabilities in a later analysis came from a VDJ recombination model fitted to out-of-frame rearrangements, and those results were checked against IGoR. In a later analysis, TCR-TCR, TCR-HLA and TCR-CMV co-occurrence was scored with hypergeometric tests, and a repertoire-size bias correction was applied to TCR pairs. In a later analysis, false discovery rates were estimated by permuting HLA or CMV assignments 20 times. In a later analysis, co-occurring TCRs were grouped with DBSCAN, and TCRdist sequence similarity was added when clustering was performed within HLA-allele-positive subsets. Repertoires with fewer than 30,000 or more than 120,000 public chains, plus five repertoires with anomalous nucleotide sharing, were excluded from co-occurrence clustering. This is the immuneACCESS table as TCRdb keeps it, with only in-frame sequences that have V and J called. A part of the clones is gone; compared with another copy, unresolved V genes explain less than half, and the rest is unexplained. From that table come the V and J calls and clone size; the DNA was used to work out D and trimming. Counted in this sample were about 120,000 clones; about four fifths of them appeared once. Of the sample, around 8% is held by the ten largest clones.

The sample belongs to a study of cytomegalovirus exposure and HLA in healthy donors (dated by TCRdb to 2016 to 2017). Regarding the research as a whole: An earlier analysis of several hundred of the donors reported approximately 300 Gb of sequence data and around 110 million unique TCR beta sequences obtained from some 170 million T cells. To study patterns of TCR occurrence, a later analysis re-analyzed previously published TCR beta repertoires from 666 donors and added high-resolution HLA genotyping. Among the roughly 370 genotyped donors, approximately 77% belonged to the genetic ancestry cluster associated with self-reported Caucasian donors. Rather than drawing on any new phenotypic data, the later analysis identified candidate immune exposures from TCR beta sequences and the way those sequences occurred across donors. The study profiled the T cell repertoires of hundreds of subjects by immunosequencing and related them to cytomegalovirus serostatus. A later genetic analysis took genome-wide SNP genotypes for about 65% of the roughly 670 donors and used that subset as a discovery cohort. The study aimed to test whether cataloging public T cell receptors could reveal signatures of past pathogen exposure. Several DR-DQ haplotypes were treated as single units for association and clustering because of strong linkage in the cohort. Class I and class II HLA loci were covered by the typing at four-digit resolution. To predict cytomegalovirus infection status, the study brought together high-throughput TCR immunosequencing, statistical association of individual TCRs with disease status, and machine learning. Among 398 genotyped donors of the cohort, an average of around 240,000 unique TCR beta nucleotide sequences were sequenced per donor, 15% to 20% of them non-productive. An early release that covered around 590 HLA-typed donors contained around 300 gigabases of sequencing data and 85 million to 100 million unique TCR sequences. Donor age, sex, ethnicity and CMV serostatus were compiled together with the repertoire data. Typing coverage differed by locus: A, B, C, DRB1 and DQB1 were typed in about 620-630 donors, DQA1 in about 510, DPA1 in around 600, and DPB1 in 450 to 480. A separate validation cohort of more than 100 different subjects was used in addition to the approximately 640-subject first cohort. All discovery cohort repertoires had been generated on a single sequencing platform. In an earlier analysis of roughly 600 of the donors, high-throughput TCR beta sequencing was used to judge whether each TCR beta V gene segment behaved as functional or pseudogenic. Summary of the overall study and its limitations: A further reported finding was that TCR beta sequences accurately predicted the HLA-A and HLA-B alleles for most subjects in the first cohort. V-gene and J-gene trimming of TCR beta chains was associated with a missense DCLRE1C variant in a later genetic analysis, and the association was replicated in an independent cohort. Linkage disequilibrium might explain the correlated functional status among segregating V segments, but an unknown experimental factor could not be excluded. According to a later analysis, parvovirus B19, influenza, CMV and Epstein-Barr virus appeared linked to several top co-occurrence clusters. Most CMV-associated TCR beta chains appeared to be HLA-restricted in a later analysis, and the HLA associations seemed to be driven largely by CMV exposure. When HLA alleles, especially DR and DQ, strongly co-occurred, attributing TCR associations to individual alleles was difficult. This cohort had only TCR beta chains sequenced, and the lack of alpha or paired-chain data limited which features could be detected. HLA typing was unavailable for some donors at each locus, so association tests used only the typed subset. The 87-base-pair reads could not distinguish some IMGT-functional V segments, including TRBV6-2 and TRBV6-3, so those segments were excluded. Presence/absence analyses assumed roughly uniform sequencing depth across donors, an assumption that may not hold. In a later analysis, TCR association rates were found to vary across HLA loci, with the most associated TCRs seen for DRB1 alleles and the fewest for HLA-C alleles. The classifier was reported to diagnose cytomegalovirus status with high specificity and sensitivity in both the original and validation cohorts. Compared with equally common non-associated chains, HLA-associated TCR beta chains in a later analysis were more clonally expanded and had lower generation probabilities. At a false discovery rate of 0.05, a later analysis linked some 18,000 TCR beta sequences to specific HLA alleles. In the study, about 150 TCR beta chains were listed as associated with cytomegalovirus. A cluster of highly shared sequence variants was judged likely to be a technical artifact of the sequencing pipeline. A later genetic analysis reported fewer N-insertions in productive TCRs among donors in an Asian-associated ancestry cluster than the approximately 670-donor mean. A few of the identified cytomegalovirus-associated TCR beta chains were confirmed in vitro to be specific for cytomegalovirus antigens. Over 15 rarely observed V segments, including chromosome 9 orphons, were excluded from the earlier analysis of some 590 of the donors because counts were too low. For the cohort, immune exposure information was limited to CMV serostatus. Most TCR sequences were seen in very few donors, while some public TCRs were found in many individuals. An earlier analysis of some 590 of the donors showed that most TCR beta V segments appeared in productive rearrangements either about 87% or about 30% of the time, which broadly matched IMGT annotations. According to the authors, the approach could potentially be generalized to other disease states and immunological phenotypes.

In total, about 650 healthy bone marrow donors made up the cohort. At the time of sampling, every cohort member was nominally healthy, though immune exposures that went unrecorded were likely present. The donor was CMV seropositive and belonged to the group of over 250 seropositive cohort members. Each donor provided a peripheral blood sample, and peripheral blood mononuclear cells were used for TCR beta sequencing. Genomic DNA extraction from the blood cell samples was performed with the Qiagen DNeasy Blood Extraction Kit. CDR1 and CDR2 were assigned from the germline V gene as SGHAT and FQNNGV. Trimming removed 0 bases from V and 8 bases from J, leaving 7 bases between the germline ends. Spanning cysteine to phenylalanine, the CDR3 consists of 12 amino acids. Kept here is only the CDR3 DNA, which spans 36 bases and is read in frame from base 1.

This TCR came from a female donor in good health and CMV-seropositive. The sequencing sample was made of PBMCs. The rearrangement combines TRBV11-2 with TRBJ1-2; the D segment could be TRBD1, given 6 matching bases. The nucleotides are TGTGCCAGCAGCTTAGATGGGGGCGGCTACACCTTC. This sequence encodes CASSLDGGGYTF.